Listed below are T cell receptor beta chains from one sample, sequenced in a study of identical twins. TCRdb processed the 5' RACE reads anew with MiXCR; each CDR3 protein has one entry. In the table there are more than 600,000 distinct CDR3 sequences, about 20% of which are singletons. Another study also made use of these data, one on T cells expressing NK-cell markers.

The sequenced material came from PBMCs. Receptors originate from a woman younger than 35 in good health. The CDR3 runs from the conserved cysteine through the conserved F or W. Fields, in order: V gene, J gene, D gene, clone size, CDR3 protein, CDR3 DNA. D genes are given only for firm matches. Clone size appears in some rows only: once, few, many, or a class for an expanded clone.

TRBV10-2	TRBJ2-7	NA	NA	CASSENTGSYEQYF	TGCGCCAGCAGTGAGAACACAGGGTCCTACGAGCAGTACTTC
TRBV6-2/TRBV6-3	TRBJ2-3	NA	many	CASSYRLPVAPTQYF	TGTGCCAGCAGCTACAGGCTACCGGTAGCGCCTACGCAGTATTTT
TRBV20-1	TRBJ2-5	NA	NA	CSARDRPDGTQYF	TGCAGTGCTAGAGATCGACCGGATGGGACCCAGTACTTC
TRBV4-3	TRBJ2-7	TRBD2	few	CASSPTTSGSYEQYF	TGCGCCAGCAGCCCTACGACTAGCGGGAGCTACGAGCAGTACTTC
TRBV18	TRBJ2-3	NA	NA	CASSPPIGGTLTDTQYF	TGTGCCAGCTCACCACCGATTGGAGGGACATTAACAGATACGCAGTATTTT
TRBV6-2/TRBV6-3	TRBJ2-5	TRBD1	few	CASRDRGQETQYF	TGTGCCAGCAGGGACAGGGGACAAGAGACCCAGTACTTC
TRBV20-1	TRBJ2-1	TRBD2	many	CSARVAGVIGRGNEQFF	TGCAGTGCTAGAGTAGCGGGAGTGATCGGTCGTGGTAATGAGCAGTTCTTC
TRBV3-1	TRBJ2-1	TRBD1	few	CASSQWDRGNEQFF	TGTGCCAGCAGCCAATGGGACAGGGGCAATGAGCAGTTCTTC
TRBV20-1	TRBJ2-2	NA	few	CSARRGSNTGELFF	TGCAGTGCTCGACGGGGGTCGAACACCGGGGAGCTGTTTTTT
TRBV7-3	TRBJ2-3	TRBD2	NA	CASSSAGVPDTQYF	TGTGCCAGCAGCTCGGCGGGGGTGCCAGATACGCAGTATTTT
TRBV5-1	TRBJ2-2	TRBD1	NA	CASSLTQGAKTGELFF	TGCGCCAGCAGCTTGACGCAGGGGGCGAAAACCGGGGAGCTGTTTTTT
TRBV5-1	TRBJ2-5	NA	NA	CASSLEGPEETQYF	TGCGCCAGCAGCTTGGAGGGTCCCGAGGAGACCCAGTACTTC
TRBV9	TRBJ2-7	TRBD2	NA	CASSEGTSPSYEQYF	TGTGCCAGCAGCGAAGGGACTAGTCCCTCCTACGAGCAGTACTTC
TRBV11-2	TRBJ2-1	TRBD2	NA	CASSLDLGGSHGHEQFF	TGTGCCAGCAGCTTAGATCTCGGCGGGAGCCACGGGCATGAGCAGTTCTTC
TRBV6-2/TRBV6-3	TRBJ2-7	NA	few	CASALDGSYEQYF	TGTGCCAGCGCGTTGGACGGGAGCTACGAGCAGTACTTC
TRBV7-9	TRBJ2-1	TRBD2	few	CASSLSGTSGVGNEQFF	TGTGCCAGCAGCTTATCAGGGACTAGCGGCGTCGGGAATGAGCAGTTCTTC
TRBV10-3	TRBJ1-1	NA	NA	CAISEAMRGRDTEAFF	TGTGCCATCAGTGAGGCTATGCGGGGGCGAGACACTGAAGCTTTCTTT
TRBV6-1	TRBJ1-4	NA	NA	CASSEAPQSNEKLFF	TGTGCCAGCAGTGAAGCGCCACAGTCTAATGAAAAACTGTTTTTT
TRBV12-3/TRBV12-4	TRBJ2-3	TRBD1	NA	CASSPRDSTTDTQYF	TGTGCCAGCAGCCCCCGGGACAGTACCACAGATACGCAGTATTTT
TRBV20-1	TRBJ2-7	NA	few	CSARDAYEQYF	TGCAGTGCCAGGGACGCCTACGAGCAGTACTTC
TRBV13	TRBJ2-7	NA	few	CASSQTGPSASYEQYF	TGTGCCAGCAGCCAAACGGGACCGTCTGCCTCCTACGAGCAGTACTTC
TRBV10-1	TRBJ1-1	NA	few	CASSRQECDPNTEAFF	TGCGCCAGCAGCCGACAAGAATGCGATCCGAACACTGAAGCTTTCTTT
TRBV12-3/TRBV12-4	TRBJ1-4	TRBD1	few	CASNSDRGREKLFF	TGTGCCAGCAACTCGGACAGGGGGCGGGAAAAACTGTTTTTT
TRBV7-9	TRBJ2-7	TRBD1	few	CASSLIRDRAYEQYF	TGTGCCAGCAGCTTAATACGGGACAGGGCCTACGAGCAGTACTTC
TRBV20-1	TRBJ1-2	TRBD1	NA	CSPQTGDLYTF	TGCAGTCCCCAGACAGGGGATCTCTACACCTTC
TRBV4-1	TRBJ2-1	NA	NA	CASSRTLPGEQFF	TGCGCCAGCAGCCGGACTTTACCGGGAGAGCAGTTCTTC
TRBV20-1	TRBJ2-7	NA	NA	CSARDNRGTPSYEQYF	TGCAGTGCTAGAGATAATCGCGGGACACCATCCTACGAGCAGTACTTC
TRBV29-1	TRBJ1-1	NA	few	CIPTIGTEAFF	TGCATACCTACGATAGGCACTGAAGCTTTCTTT
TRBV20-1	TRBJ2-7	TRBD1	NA	CSARGPGGLYEQYF	TGCAGTGCTAGAGGTCCAGGGGGCCTGTACGAGCAGTACTTC
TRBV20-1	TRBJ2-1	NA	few	CSAPGDVYNEQFF	TGCAGTGCTCCGGGGGACGTCTACAATGAGCAGTTCTTC
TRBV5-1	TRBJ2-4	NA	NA	CASSTGTDGRQYF	TGCGCCAGCAGCACGGGAACGGACGGGAGACAGTACTTC
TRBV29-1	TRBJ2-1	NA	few	CSVHSNEQFF	TGCAGCGTCCACTCTAATGAGCAGTTCTTC
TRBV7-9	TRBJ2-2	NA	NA	CASSLGPRGTGELFF	TGTGCCAGCAGCTTAGGACCCCGCGGTACCGGGGAGCTGTTTTTT
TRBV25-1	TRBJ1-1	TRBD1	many	CASSIAGGTEAFF	TGTGCCAGCAGCATTGCAGGGGGAACTGAAGCTTTCTTT
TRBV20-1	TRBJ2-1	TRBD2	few	CSAPLAGGTSNEQFF	TGCAGTGCTCCTCTAGCGGGGGGAACCTCCAATGAGCAGTTCTTC
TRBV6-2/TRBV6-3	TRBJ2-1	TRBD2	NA	CASRGGLAGGPNEQFF	TGTGCCAGCAGGGGTGGACTAGCGGGAGGGCCCAATGAGCAGTTCTTC
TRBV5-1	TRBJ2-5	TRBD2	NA	CASSLYTTSAQETQYF	TGCGCCAGCAGCTTATATACGACTAGCGCCCAAGAGACCCAGTACTTC